The 8 T cell receptor beta chains given below trace back to one sample, sequenced in a study of cytomegalovirus exposure and HLA in healthy donors. This PCR relied on a set of 60 Vbeta primers and 13 Jbeta primers. The data were produced by immunoSEQ multiplex PCR, yet TCRdb's version contains in-frame clones alone and is incomplete. In the table there are 150,000 to 200,000 clones, approximately 85% of which are singletons. Material for sequencing was PBMCs. These receptors were collected from a woman aged 50 to 60 in good health and CMV-seronegative.

In nucleotides, the CDR3 is TGTGCCAGCAGCCGGACAGCTAACTATGGCTACACCTTC. It translates to CASSRTANYGYTF. The chain is built from TRBV7-9 and TRBJ1-2, with D possibly being TRBD1 (6 bases). The CDR3 is 13 amino acids. V was clipped by 5 bases and J by 0 bases, with 7 bases between them. Germline lookup yields CDR1 SEHNR and CDR2 FQNEAQ (reference sequence).

This clone was counted a single time. V is TRBV18 and J is TRBJ2-3, with D hard to call. The CDR3 has 13 residues. CDR1 is KGHSH, CDR2 LQKENI, per germline. The germline V and J ends were trimmed by 0 bases and 5 bases, with 6 bases remaining between them. CDR3 in DNA: TGTGCCAGCTCACCACCGGTGAGAGATACGCAGTATTTT. This sequence encodes CASSPPVRDTQYF.

V gene TRBV4-1 combines with J gene TRBJ2-7, with a possible D match to TRBD2 (5 bases). Germline-derived CDR1 and CDR2 are MGHRA and YSYEKL. Trimming took 2 bases from V and 1 from J, leaving 21 bases between them. This CDR3 contains 18 residues. The CDR3 DNA sequence: TGCGCCAGCAGCCAAATCGTCCCCGGGATTAAAGGATCCTACGAGCAGTACTTC. Its translation is CASSQIVPGIKGSYEQYF.

This clone was seen a handful of times. The chain combines TRBV4-3 with TRBJ2-3, with 11 bases lining up with TRBD2. CDR3 size: 15 residues. CDR1 and CDR2 (germline): LGHNA, YSLEER. V was clipped by 0 bases and J by 4 bases; unmatched bases: 0. The CDR3 protein is CASSQDSGRADTQYF. DNA for the CDR3: TGCGCCAGCAGCCAAGATAGCGGGAGGGCAGATACGCAGTATTTT.

The chain uses TRBV5-1 and TRBJ2-1, with 10 bases aligning to TRBD2. The CDR3 consists of 16 residues. V shed 4 bases, J shed 1 base, and the junction held 5 bases outside the gene matches. Germline V gene data show CDR1 as SGHRS and CDR2 as YFSETQ. The CDR3 is CASSGVAGGSYNEQFF. The CDR3 DNA reads as TGCGCCAGCAGCGGAGTAGCGGGAGGATCCTACAATGAGCAGTTCTTC.

This chain uses TRBV30 with TRBJ1-4; a possible D gene is TRBD1 (5 bases). V was cut by 0 bases and J by 12 bases, with 11 bases left in between. From germline, CDR1 is GTSNPN and CDR2 SVGIG (reference sequence). CDR3 length: 12 residues. This CDR3 is CAWSVQGVELFF. The DNA of the CDR3 is TGTGCCTGGAGTGTACAAGGGGTGGAACTGTTTTTT.

This sequence joins TRBV27 and TRBJ2-7, with D tentatively TRBD2 (7 bases). V lost 2 bases to trimming and J lost 4 bases, with 12 bases between them. The CDR3 extends over 14 amino acids. Germline V gene data show CDR1 as MNHEY and CDR2 as SMNVEV (reference sequence). The CDR3 here is CASSLERGGYEQYF. CDR3 sequence (DNA): TGTGCCAGCAGTTTAGAAAGGGGGGGGTACGAGCAGTACTTC.

The V gene is TRBV28, the J gene TRBJ2-7; D perhaps matches TRBD2 (5 bases). The V end lost 7 bases, the J end lost 9 bases, and 16 bases lay between the germline ends. This CDR3 is built from 12 residues. In germline, CDR1 is MDHEN, CDR2 SYDVKM. The CDR3 coding sequence is TGTGCCAGCAATTCGGGCGAGGGTGGGCAGTACTTC. The encoded protein is CASNSGEGGQYF.